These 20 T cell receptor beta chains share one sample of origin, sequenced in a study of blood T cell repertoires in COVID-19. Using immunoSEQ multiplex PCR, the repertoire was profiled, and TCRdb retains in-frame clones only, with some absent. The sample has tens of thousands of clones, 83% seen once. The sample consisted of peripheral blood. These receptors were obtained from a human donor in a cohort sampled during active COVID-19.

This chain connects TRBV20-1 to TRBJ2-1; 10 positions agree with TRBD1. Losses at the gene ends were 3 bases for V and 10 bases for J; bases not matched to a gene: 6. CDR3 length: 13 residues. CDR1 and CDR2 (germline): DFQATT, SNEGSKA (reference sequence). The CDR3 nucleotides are TGCAGTGCTAGTGGGGGACAGGGGCGGGAGCAGTTCTTC. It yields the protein CSASGGQGREQFF.

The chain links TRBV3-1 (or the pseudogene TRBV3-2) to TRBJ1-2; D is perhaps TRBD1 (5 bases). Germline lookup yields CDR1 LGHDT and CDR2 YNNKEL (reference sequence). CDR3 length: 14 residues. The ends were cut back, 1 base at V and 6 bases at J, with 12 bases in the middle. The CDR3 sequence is CASSQVGGLDGYTF. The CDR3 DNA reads TGTGCCAGCAGCCAAGTCGGGGGACTTGATGGCTACACCTTC.

In DNA form, the CDR3 reads TGTGCCAGTCACAGGGGGCCAAATGAAAAACTGTTTTTT. Encoded protein: CASHRGPNEKLFF. The V gene is TRBV6-6, the J gene TRBJ1-4; TRBD1 matches at 9 bases. CDR1 and CDR2 (germline): MNHNY, SVGAGI (reference sequence). Germline trimming cut 9 bases from V and 5 bases from J; bases unmatched to any gene: 4. This CDR3 comprises 13 residues.

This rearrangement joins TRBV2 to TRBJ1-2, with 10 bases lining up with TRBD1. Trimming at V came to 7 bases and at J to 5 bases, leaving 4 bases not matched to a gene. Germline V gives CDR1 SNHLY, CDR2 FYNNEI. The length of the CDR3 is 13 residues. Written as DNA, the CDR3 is TGTGCCAGCATGACAGGGGGCCCGTATGGCTACACCTTC. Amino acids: CASMTGGPYGYTF.

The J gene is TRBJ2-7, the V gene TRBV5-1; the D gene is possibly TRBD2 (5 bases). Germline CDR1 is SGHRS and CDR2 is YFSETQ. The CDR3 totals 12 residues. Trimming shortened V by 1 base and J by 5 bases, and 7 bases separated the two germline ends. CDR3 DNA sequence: TGCGCCAGCAGCTTGCCGGGAAACGAGCAGTACTTC. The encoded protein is CASSLPGNEQYF.

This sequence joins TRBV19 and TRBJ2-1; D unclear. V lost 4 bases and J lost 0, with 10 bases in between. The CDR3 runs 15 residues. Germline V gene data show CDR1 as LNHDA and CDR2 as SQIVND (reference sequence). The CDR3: CASSNLRSSYNEQFF. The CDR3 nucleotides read TGTGCCAGTAGTAATCTAAGGAGCTCCTACAATGAGCAGTTCTTC.

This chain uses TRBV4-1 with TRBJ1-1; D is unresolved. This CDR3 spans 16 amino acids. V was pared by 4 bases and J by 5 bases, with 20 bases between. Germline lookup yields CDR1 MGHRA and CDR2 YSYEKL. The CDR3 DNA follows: TGCGCCAGCAGCCCAAAGTTCCTGCTTGAGAGGACTGAAGCTTTCTTT. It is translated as CASSPKFLLERTEAFF.

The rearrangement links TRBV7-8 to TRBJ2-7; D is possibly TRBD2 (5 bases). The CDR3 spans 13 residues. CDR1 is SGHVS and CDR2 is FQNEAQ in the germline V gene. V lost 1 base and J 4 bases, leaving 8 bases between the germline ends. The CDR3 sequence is CASSLVAGYEQYF. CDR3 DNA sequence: TGTGCCAGCAGCTTAGTCGCGGGTTACGAGCAGTACTTC.

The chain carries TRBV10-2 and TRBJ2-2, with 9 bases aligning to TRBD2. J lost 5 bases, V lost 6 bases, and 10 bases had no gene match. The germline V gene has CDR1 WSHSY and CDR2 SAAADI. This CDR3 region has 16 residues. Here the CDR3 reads CASRAIAGGRTGELFF. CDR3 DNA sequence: TGCGCCAGCAGGGCCATTGCGGGGGGGCGTACCGGGGAGCTGTTTTTT.

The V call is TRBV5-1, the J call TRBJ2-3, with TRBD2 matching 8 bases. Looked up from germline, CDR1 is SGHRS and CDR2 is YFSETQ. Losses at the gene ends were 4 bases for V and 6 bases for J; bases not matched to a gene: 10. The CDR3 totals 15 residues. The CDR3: CASSPFRGGEDTQYF. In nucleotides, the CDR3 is TGCGCCAGCAGCCCGTTTCGGGGGGGCGAGGATACGCAGTATTTT.

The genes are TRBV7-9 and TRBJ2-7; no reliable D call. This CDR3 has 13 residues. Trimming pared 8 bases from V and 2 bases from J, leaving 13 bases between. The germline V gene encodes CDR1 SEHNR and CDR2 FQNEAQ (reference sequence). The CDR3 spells CASQPHGPYEQYF. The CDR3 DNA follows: TGTGCCAGCCAACCCCATGGGCCCTACGAGCAGTACTTC. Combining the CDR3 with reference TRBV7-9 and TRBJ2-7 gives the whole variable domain DTGVSQNPRHKITKRGQNVTFRCDPISEHNRLYWYRQTLGQGPEFLTYFQNEAQLEKSRLLSDRFSAERPKGSFSTLEIQRTEQGDSAMYLCASQPHGPYEQYFGPGTRLTVT.

The CDR3 nucleotides are TGTGCCAGCAGCGGCCGGGACAGGGTGAGCACCATATATTTT. It is translated as CASSGRDRVSTIYF. The V gene is TRBV13, the J gene TRBJ1-3, with 9 bases lining up with TRBD1. Germline loops: CDR1 PRHDT, CDR2 FYEKMQ (reference sequence). J lost 9 bases, V lost 5 bases, and 8 bases had no gene match. The length of the CDR3 is 14 residues.

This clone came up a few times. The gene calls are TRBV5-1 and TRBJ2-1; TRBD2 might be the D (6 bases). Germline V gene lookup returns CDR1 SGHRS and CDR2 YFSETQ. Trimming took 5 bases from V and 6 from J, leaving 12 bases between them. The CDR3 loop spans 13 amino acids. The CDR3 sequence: CASRTGVTNEQFF. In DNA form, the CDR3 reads TGCGCCAGCAGAACGGGGGTAACCAATGAGCAGTTCTTC.

CDR3 residues: CSVAPLSGAQFF. CDR3 DNA sequence: TGCAGCGTCGCACCACTTAGCGGGGCCCAGTTCTTC. The rearrangement links TRBV29-1 to TRBJ2-1; 8 positions match TRBD2. The V gene end was trimmed by 6 bases and the J gene end by 13 bases; junction bases not matched to a gene: 11. The germline V gene encodes CDR1 SQVTM and CDR2 ANQGSEA. The CDR3 is made up of 12 amino acids.

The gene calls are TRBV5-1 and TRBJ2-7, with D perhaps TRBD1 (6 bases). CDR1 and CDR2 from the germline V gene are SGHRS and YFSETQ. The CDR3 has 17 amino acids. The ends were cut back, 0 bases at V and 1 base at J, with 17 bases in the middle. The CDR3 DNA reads TGCGCCAGCAGCTTGGAATTTACAGGGTCAGGGTCCTACGAGCAGTACTTC. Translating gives CASSLEFTGSGSYEQYF. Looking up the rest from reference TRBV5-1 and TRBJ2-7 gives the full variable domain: KAGVTQTPRYLIKTRGQQVTLSCSPISGHRSVSWYQQTPGQGLQFLFEYFSETQRNKGNFPGRFSGRQFSNSRSEMNVSTLELGDSALYLCASSLEFTGSGSYEQYFGPGTRLTVT.

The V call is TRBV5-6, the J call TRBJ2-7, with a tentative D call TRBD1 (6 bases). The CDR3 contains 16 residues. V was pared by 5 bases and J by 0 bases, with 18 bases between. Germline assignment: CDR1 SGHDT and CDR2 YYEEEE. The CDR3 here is CASRFGQMFSSYEQYF. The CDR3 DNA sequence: TGTGCCAGCAGATTCGGACAGATGTTCAGCTCCTACGAGCAGTACTTC.

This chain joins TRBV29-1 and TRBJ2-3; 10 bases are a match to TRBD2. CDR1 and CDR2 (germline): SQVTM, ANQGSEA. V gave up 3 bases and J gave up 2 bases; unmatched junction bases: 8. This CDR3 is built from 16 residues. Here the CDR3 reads CSVDAVSGGDTDTQYF. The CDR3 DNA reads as TGCAGCGTTGACGCCGTGAGCGGGGGGGACACAGATACGCAGTATTTT.

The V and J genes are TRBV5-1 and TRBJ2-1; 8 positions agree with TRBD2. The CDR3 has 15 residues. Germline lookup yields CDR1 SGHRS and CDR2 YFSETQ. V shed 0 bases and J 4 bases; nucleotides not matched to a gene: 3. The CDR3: CASSLESGGYNEQFF. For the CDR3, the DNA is TGCGCCAGCAGCTTGGAGAGCGGGGGATACAATGAGCAGTTCTTC.

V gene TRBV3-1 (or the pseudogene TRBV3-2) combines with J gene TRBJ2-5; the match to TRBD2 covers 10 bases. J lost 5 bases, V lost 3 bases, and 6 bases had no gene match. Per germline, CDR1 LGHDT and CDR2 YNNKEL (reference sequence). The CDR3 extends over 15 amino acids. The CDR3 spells CASSQSGGAWETQYF. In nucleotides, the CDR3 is TGTGCCAGCAGCCAGAGCGGGGGGGCCTGGGAGACCCAGTACTTC.

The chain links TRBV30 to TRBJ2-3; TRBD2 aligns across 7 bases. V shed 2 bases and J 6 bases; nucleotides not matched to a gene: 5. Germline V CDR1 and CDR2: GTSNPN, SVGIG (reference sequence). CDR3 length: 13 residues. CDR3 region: CAWSFRAGDTQYF. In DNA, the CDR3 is TGTGCCTGGAGTTTCAGAGCGGGGGATACGCAGTATTTT.